This is a list of T cell receptor beta chains from one sample in a study of T cell responses to AZD1222 COVID-19 vaccine. Profiling relied on immunoSEQ multiplex PCR, and the TCRdb table lists in-frame clones only, not all of them. The sample carries 170,000 or so clones, 70% to 90% recorded once. This specimen consisted of peripheral blood, obtained 28 days after the second AZD1222 dose. The receptors stem from an adult who received the AZD1222 COVID-19 vaccine. The CDR3 runs from the conserved cysteine through the conserved F or W. A D gene is named only where the DNA matches it firmly. Not all rows give a size; the values are once, few, many and, for expanded clones, a class.

d_gene: NA; abundance: many; v_gene: TRBV6-5; j_gene: TRBJ2-7; CDR3nt: TGTGCCAGCAGTTTAAGCCCCGGGACTCCGACCTACGAGCAGTACTTC; CDR3aa: CASSLSPGTPTYEQYF
d_gene: NA; abundance: NA; v_gene: TRBV12-3/TRBV12-4; j_gene: TRBJ2-3; CDR3nt: TGTGCCAGCAGTTTAGGTGAAGGGGATACGCAGTATTTT; CDR3aa: CASSLGEGDTQYF
d_gene: NA; abundance: NA; v_gene: TRBV6-5; j_gene: TRBJ2-7; CDR3nt: TGTGCCAGCAGTCGCGAGGGCTACCCCTACGAGCAGTACTTC; CDR3aa: CASSREGYPYEQYF
d_gene: NA; abundance: NA; v_gene: TRBV6-2/TRBV6-3; j_gene: TRBJ1-5; CDR3nt: TGTGCCAGCAGTTCCAATACCTATAGCAATCAGCCCCAGCATTTT; CDR3aa: CASSSNTYSNQPQHF
d_gene: TRBD1; abundance: NA; v_gene: TRBV5-1; j_gene: TRBJ1-4; CDR3nt: TGCGCCAGCAGCCCTGAGACAGGGGGCCGGGATGAAAAACTGTTTTTT; CDR3aa: CASSPETGGRDEKLFF
d_gene: NA; abundance: NA; v_gene: TRBV9; j_gene: TRBJ1-6; CDR3nt: TGTGCCAGCAGCGTAGAAGGGGACGGGGGGTCACCCCTCCACTTT; CDR3aa: CASSVEGDGGSPLHF
d_gene: TRBD1; abundance: NA; v_gene: TRBV10-3; j_gene: TRBJ1-3; CDR3nt: TGTGCCATCAGTGAGTCGCCAGGGACAGGGGCTTTGACTGGAAACACCATATATTTT; CDR3aa: CAISESPGTGALTGNTIYF
d_gene: NA; abundance: NA; v_gene: TRBV7-3; j_gene: TRBJ1-1; CDR3nt: TGTGCCAGCAGCTTACGGCCTGCGAACACTGAAGCTTTCTTT; CDR3aa: CASSLRPANTEAFF
d_gene: TRBD2; abundance: NA; v_gene: TRBV30; j_gene: TRBJ2-5; CDR3nt: TGTGCCTGGAGTTTAGGACTAGAAGAGACCCAGTACTTC; CDR3aa: CAWSLGLEETQYF
d_gene: TRBD1; abundance: NA; v_gene: TRBV5-1; j_gene: TRBJ1-3; CDR3nt: TGCGCCAGCAGCGTGGACAGGGACATTGGAAACACCATATATTTT; CDR3aa: CASSVDRDIGNTIYF
d_gene: TRBD2; abundance: few; v_gene: TRBV2; j_gene: TRBJ2-4; CDR3nt: TGTGCCAGCAGTGTGGCGGGGCTAGCGGGGGGGCGAAACATTCAGTACTTC; CDR3aa: CASSVAGLAGGRNIQYF
d_gene: TRBD1; abundance: NA; v_gene: TRBV25-1; j_gene: TRBJ1-2; CDR3nt: TGTGCCAGCAGCCCGACAGGGGGCAACTATGGCTACACCTTC; CDR3aa: CASSPTGGNYGYTF
d_gene: TRBD1; abundance: NA; v_gene: TRBV4-3; j_gene: TRBJ2-5; CDR3nt: TGCGCCAGCAGCCAGGAGACAGGGGCCATCAGGTACTTC; CDR3aa: CASSQETGAIRYF
d_gene: NA; abundance: NA; v_gene: TRBV7-2; j_gene: TRBJ2-1; CDR3nt: TGTGCCAGCAGCTCGCTGGCGGGGGCCGCCTACAATGAGCAGTTCTTC; CDR3aa: CASSSLAGAAYNEQFF
d_gene: TRBD1; abundance: NA; v_gene: TRBV6-5; j_gene: TRBJ1-4; CDR3nt: TGTGCCAGCATCGGACAGGGGGCGGGAAAACTGTTTTTT; CDR3aa: CASIGQGAGKLFF
d_gene: NA; abundance: NA; v_gene: TRBV21-1; j_gene: TRBJ1-2; CDR3nt: TGTGCCAGCAAGATAGGGCGGGGCTACACCTTC; CDR3aa: CASKIGRGYTF
d_gene: NA; abundance: NA; v_gene: TRBV19; j_gene: TRBJ2-5; CDR3nt: TGTGCCAGTAGTATCTGGCCCAAGGTGGGGGAGACCCAGTACTTC; CDR3aa: CASSIWPKVGETQYF
d_gene: TRBD1; abundance: NA; v_gene: TRBV6-5; j_gene: TRBJ2-7; CDR3nt: TGTGCCAGCACCAGGACAGGGGGTGTCTACGAGCAGTACTTC; CDR3aa: CASTRTGGVYEQYF
d_gene: TRBD2; abundance: NA; v_gene: TRBV4-3; j_gene: TRBJ2-2; CDR3nt: TGCGCCAGCAGCCCCCAGGTAGCGGGGGGGCCCAGCGGGGAGCTGTTTTTT; CDR3aa: CASSPQVAGGPSGELFF
d_gene: TRBD2; abundance: once; v_gene: TRBV9; j_gene: TRBJ2-1; CDR3nt: TGTGCCAGCAGCGTTAGCGGGGCTTCCTACAATGAGCAGTTCTTC; CDR3aa: CASSVSGASYNEQFF
d_gene: NA; abundance: once; v_gene: TRBV19; j_gene: TRBJ2-5; CDR3nt: TGTGCCAGTAGTATAATGGGGCAGGGAGAAGAGACCCAGTACTTC; CDR3aa: CASSIMGQGEETQYF
d_gene: NA; abundance: NA; v_gene: TRBV7-2; j_gene: TRBJ1-2; CDR3nt: TGTGCCAGCAGCTTAGTAAGCGGGGGTGCCTATGGCTACACCTTC; CDR3aa: CASSLVSGGAYGYTF
d_gene: TRBD2; abundance: NA; v_gene: TRBV6-5; j_gene: TRBJ2-1; CDR3nt: TGTGCCAGCAGTATAAGCGGGGGGGCCTACAATGAGCAGTTCTTC; CDR3aa: CASSISGGAYNEQFF
d_gene: NA; abundance: NA; v_gene: TRBV9; j_gene: TRBJ1-5; CDR3nt: TGTGCCAGCAGCGTCGATACAGGATCGGGGCAGCCCCAGCATTTT; CDR3aa: CASSVDTGSGQPQHF
d_gene: TRBD1; abundance: once; v_gene: TRBV3-1/TRBV3-2; j_gene: TRBJ1-6; CDR3nt: TGTGCCAGCAGCGACAGGGGGCACAATTCACCCCTCCACTTT; CDR3aa: CASSDRGHNSPLHF
d_gene: TRBD2; abundance: NA; v_gene: TRBV27; j_gene: TRBJ2-5; CDR3nt: TGTGCCAGCAGTCCTATCGGCCTAGCGGGGACTAAGACCCAGTACTTC; CDR3aa: CASSPIGLAGTKTQYF
d_gene: NA; abundance: few; v_gene: TRBV13; j_gene: TRBJ1-4; CDR3nt: TGTGCCAGCAGCGCCATGGGGGGGGCCAATGAAAAACTGTTTTTT; CDR3aa: CASSAMGGANEKLFF
d_gene: TRBD1; abundance: NA; v_gene: TRBV29-1; j_gene: TRBJ2-7; CDR3nt: TGCAACGTTAAGGGGACAGGGCCCTACGAGCAGTACTTC; CDR3aa: CNVKGTGPYEQYF
d_gene: NA; abundance: NA; v_gene: TRBV20-1; j_gene: TRBJ1-5; CDR3nt: TGCAGTGCTAGTCGGCAGGGGATGTTTCAGCCCCAGCATTTT; CDR3aa: CSASRQGMFQPQHF
d_gene: TRBD1; abundance: NA; v_gene: TRBV19; j_gene: TRBJ2-7; CDR3nt: TGTGCCAGTAGTACGGGACAGGGAGGCAACGAGCAGTACTTC; CDR3aa: CASSTGQGGNEQYF
d_gene: TRBD1; abundance: NA; v_gene: TRBV15; j_gene: TRBJ2-2; CDR3nt: TGTGCCACCAGCAGAGAGTACAGGGGGAACACCGGGGAGCTGTTTTTT; CDR3aa: CATSREYRGNTGELFF
d_gene: NA; abundance: NA; v_gene: TRBV12-3/TRBV12-4; j_gene: TRBJ1-1; CDR3nt: TGTGCCAGCAGTTTGGGGGAGAACACTGAAGCTTTCTTT; CDR3aa: CASSLGENTEAFF
d_gene: NA; abundance: NA; v_gene: TRBV11-1; j_gene: TRBJ1-6; CDR3nt: TGTGCCAGCAGCTGGGGCAGTGACAGAAATTCACCCCTCCACTTT; CDR3aa: CASSWGSDRNSPLHF
d_gene: TRBD1; abundance: NA; v_gene: TRBV5-1; j_gene: TRBJ2-7; CDR3nt: TGCGCCAGCAGCTCCATCGGACAGGGCTACGAGCAGTACTTC; CDR3aa: CASSSIGQGYEQYF
d_gene: NA; abundance: NA; v_gene: TRBV6-2/TRBV6-3; j_gene: TRBJ2-7; CDR3nt: TGTGCCAGCAGCTACTCGACAGGTGTTAGCTCCTACGAGCAGTACTTC; CDR3aa: CASSYSTGVSSYEQYF
d_gene: NA; abundance: NA; v_gene: TRBV3-1/TRBV3-2; j_gene: TRBJ2-7; CDR3nt: TGTGCCAGCAGCAACTCCTACGAGCAGTACTTC; CDR3aa: CASSNSYEQYF
d_gene: NA; abundance: once; v_gene: TRBV9; j_gene: TRBJ1-6; CDR3nt: TGTGCCAGCAGCGTAGATCGGGGGACCGGTTCACCCCTCCACTTT; CDR3aa: CASSVDRGTGSPLHF
d_gene: NA; abundance: NA; v_gene: TRBV3-1/TRBV3-2; j_gene: TRBJ1-1; CDR3nt: TGTGCCAGCAGCCAAGAGGGTTCCCCGAACACTGAAGCTTTCTTT; CDR3aa: CASSQEGSPNTEAFF
d_gene: NA; abundance: NA; v_gene: TRBV6-1; j_gene: TRBJ1-2; CDR3nt: TGTGCCAGCAGTGAAACAGGGTATGGCTACACCTTC; CDR3aa: CASSETGYGYTF
d_gene: NA; abundance: NA; v_gene: TRBV7-8; j_gene: TRBJ1-1; CDR3nt: TGTGCCAGCAGGGGAGTCCAGGGGAACACTGAAGCTTTCTTT; CDR3aa: CASRGVQGNTEAFF
d_gene: NA; abundance: NA; v_gene: TRBV3-1/TRBV3-2; j_gene: TRBJ1-6; CDR3nt: TGTGCCAGCAGCCAGGGGATTGGGCAGGTTAATTCACCCCTCCACTTT; CDR3aa: CASSQGIGQVNSPLHF
d_gene: NA; abundance: once; v_gene: TRBV9; j_gene: TRBJ2-3; CDR3nt: TGTGCCAGCAGCCCGCTTTCCGGGGTCATTGCAGATACGCAGTATTTT; CDR3aa: CASSPLSGVIADTQYF
d_gene: NA; abundance: NA; v_gene: TRBV10-3; j_gene: TRBJ1-1; CDR3nt: TGTGCCATCAGTGAGGGCAAGCTGAACACTGAAGCTTTCTTT; CDR3aa: CAISEGKLNTEAFF
d_gene: NA; abundance: NA; v_gene: TRBV5-4; j_gene: TRBJ1-2; CDR3nt: TGTGCCAGCAGTACGGGGGGCAGCTATGGCTACACCTTC; CDR3aa: CASSTGGSYGYTF
d_gene: NA; abundance: NA; v_gene: TRBV6-2/TRBV6-3; j_gene: TRBJ2-3; CDR3nt: TGTGCCAGCAGTTACTCCTCAGTTGGCACAGATACGCAGTATTTT; CDR3aa: CASSYSSVGTDTQYF
d_gene: NA; abundance: NA; v_gene: TRBV11-1; j_gene: TRBJ2-7; CDR3nt: TGTGCCAGCAGCTTAGGCTCATCCTACGAGCAGTACTTC; CDR3aa: CASSLGSSYEQYF